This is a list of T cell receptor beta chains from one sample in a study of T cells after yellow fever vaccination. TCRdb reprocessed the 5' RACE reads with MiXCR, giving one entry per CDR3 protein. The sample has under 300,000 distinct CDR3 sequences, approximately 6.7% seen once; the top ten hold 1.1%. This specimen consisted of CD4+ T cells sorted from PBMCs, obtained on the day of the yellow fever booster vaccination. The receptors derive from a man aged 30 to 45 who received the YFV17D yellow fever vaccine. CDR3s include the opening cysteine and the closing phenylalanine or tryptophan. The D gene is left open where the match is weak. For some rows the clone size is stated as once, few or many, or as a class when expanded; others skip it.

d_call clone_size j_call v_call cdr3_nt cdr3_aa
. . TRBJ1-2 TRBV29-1 TGCAGCGTTGAATCCAGGCTTAACTATGGCTACACCTTC CSVESRLNYGYTF
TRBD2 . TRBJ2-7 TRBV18 TGTGCCAGCTCACCACCGGCGGGAGAGTCCTACGAGCAGTACTTC CASSPPAGESYEQYF
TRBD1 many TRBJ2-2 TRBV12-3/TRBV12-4 TGTGCCAGCAGTTTACGACAGGGGCCAACCGGGGAGCTGTTTTTT CASSLRQGPTGELFF
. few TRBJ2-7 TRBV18 TGTGCCAGCTCAAGACAGCCCAGCTACGAGCAGTACTTC CASSRQPSYEQYF
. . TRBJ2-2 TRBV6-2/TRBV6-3 TGTGCCAGCAGTTACCGGCCGGTCGCGAACACCGGGGAGCTGTTTTTT CASSYRPVANTGELFF
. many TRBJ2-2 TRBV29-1 TGCAGCGTTGATTCCGGGGCCGGGGAGCTGTTTTTT CSVDSGAGELFF
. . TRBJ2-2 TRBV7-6 TGTGCCAGCAGCTTAGCTGGGTCATCCCAAAACACCGGGGAGCTGTTTTTT CASSLAGSSQNTGELFF
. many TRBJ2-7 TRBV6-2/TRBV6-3 TGTGCCAGCAGTTTAAATCGGGTAGCTGCTACTTCCAGCGCCTCCTACGAGCAGTACTTC CASSLNRVAATSSASYEQYF
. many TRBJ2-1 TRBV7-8 TGTGCCAGCAGCTTAGAGGGAGTGATGGCGGGGCACAATGAGCAGTTCTTC CASSLEGVMAGHNEQFF
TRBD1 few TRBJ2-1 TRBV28 TGTGCCAGCAGTTTGTTAGGACAGGGCTACTACAATGAGCAGTTCTTC CASSLLGQGYYNEQFF
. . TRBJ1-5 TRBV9 TGTGCCAGCAGCGTAGGCCCAGGGCGTCAGCCCCAGCATTTT CASSVGPGRQPQHF
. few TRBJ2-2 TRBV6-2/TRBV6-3 TGTGCCAGCAGTTACTCGAGCCGGGACCCGGCGAAAAGATCCGGGGAGCTGTTTTTT CASSYSSRDPAKRSGELFF
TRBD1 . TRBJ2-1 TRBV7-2 TGTGCCAGCAGCTCCCAGGGGGCTCTGTACAATGAGCAGTTCTTC CASSSQGALYNEQFF
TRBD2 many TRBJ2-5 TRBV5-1 TGCGCCAGCAGCTTGGGTACGGGAGGGCCGAAGACCCAGTACTTC CASSLGTGGPKTQYF
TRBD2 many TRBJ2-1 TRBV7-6 TGTGCCAGCAGTTCTAGCGGGGTATCCTACAATGAGCAGTTCTTC CASSSSGVSYNEQFF
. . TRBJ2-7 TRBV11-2 TGTGCCAGCAGCTCGGGCTACAGGGCCTACGAGCAGTACTTC CASSSGYRAYEQYF
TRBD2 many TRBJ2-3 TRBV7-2 TGTGCCAGCAGCTTAGGAGGGCCCCGCGGGAGGGCAGATACGCAGTATTTT CASSLGGPRGRADTQYF
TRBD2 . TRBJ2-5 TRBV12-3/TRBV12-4 TGTGCCAGCAGTTTAGCCCTAGCGGGAGTTAAGACCCAGTACTTC CASSLALAGVKTQYF
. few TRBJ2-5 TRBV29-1 TGCAGCGTTGTGAGAGGGAAGAGGCAAGAGACCCAGTACTTC CSVVRGKRQETQYF
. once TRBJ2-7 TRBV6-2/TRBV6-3 TGTGCCAGCAGTCACGTCAGATCCTACGAGCAGTACTTC CASSHVRSYEQYF
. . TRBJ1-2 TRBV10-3 TGTGCCATCAGTGAGTCGTTGGATGGCTACACCTTC CAISESLDGYTF
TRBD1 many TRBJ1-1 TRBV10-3 TGTGCCATCAGTGGGGGGACAGGGGGCCCCGGCACTGAAGCTTTCTTT CAISGGTGGPGTEAFF
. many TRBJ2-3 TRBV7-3 TGTGCCAGCAGCTCGACGGGGGGCGAGGCAGATACGCAGTATTTT CASSSTGGEADTQYF
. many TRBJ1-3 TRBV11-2 TGTGCCAGCACCCCCTCCGGTGGGACCTCTGGAAACACCATATATTTT CASTPSGGTSGNTIYF
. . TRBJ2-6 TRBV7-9 TGTGCCAGCAGCTTATCCGTCCACGTCCTGACTTTC CASSLSVHVLTF
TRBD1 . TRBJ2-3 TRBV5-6 TGTGCCAGCAGCTTGGCCGGGGGACAGGGCTCAAATACGCAGTATTTT CASSLAGGQGSNTQYF
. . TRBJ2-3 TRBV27 TGTGCCAGCAGTTACCGGGAGATGGGTACGCAGTATTTT CASSYREMGTQYF
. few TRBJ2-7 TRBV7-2 TGTGCCAGCAGCTTAGCTCCAGAGGGGAGCGGGCAGTACTTC CASSLAPEGSGQYF
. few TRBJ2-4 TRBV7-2 TGTGCCAGCAGCACGTCCGGGGGGCAAGGGATTCAGTACTTC CASSTSGGQGIQYF
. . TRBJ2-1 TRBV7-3 TGTGCCAGCAGCGCGGACTCCTTTTACAATGAGCAGTTCTTC CASSADSFYNEQFF
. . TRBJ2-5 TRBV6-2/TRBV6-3 TGTGCCAGCAGTTACTCCGGGGGAGAATTTGGGGACCAGTACTTC CASSYSGGEFGDQYF
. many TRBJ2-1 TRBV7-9 TGTGCCAGCAGCTTCGCAGGGAGGGGGGTTGGCAATGAGCAGTTCTTC CASSFAGRGVGNEQFF
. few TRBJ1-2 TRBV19 TGTGCCAGCAAGCCGCCCGTATCCGGCTACACCTTC CASKPPVSGYTF
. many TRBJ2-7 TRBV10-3 TGTGCCATCAGTGAGTCGGGGGTGCCAGAGGAGTTTGAGCAGTACTTC CAISESGVPEEFEQYF